The 25 T cell receptor beta chains presented below share a single source sample, sequenced in a study of blood T cells in healthy people across ages. It was with a sample-barcoded 5' primer and a J-beta primer mix that a second PCR of about 6 to 12 cycles was run. TCRdb reprocessed the 5' RACE reads via MiXCR and lists one record per CDR3 protein. The data hold roughly 2 million distinct CDR3 sequences, with roughly 49% observed a single time. The sequenced sample consisted of blood. These receptors all come from a woman in her thirties or forties in good health.

The gene calls are TRBV10-3 and TRBJ2-3; D is possibly TRBD2 (6 bases). Between the trimmed V and J ends, which lost 10 bases and 5 bases, there was a span of 19 bases. The CDR3 consists of 14 residues. CDR1 is ENHRY, CDR2 SYGVKD, per germline. The CDR3 DNA reads TGTGCCACCCGAGCGCTAGCGCTCATAGATACGCAGTATTTT. Translating gives CATRALALIDTQYF.

This clonotype occurred a few times. The V call is TRBV12-3 or TRBV12-4, the J call TRBJ1-2; 7 nucleotides agree with TRBD1. Trimming cost V 6 bases and J 6 bases; bases outside gene matches: 7. This CDR3 contains 13 residues. The DNA for the CDR3 is TGTGCCAGCAGAAGACAGGGAGAGGATGGCTACACCTTC. Its translation: CASRRQGEDGYTF.

This clonotype was counted a few times. The chain joins TRBV6-1 to TRBJ2-3; D is unresolved. Between the trimmed V and J ends, which lost 6 bases and 2 bases, there was a span of 12 bases. Per germline, CDR1 MNHNS and CDR2 SASEGT. CDR3 size: 14 residues. The chain's CDR3 is CASSLTEATDTQYF. As DNA, the CDR3 is TGTGCCAGCAGCTTAACAGAGGCCACAGATACGCAGTATTTT.

J is TRBJ2-7 and V is TRBV29-1, with 7 bases aligning to TRBD1. The CDR3 is 14 amino acids. Germline V gene lookup returns CDR1 SQVTM and CDR2 ANQGSEA. After removal of 4 bases from V and 0 bases from J, the junction contained 6 bases not matched to a gene. CDR3 in DNA: TGCAGCGTTGCAATGACAGGGAGCTCCTACGAGCAGTACTTC. As protein: CSVAMTGSSYEQYF.

The chain couples TRBV27 to TRBJ1-2; TRBD1 might be the D (6 bases). The V gene's germline CDR1 is MNHEY and CDR2 SMNVEV (reference sequence). There are 16 residues in the CDR3. V dropped 6 bases and J dropped 6 bases, with 23 bases sitting between them. The CDR3 coding sequence is TGTGCCAGCAGCTTGGGGGGCACCGGGAGGGTTCATGGCTACACCTTC. Translating it yields CASSLGGTGRVHGYTF.

The chain carries TRBV9 and TRBJ2-3, with 7 bases aligning to TRBD1. Losses at the gene ends were 4 bases for V and 4 bases for J; bases not matched to a gene: 6. CDR1 is SGDLS, CDR2 YYNGEE, per germline. This CDR3 has 14 residues. CDR3 loop: CASSIQTGADTQYF. CDR3 DNA sequence: TGTGCCAGCAGCATCCAAACAGGGGCAGATACGCAGTATTTT.

This clonotype was observed a few times. V is TRBV27 and J is TRBJ2-5, with a possible D match to TRBD2 (8 bases). Trimming took 6 bases from V and 5 from J, leaving 19 bases between them. The CDR3 contains 15 residues. Germline-derived CDR1 and CDR2 are MNHEY and SMNVEV (reference sequence). The CDR3 bases are TGTGCCAGCAGCTCCCGGACAGGCGGGGGGGAGACCCAGTACTTC. It translates to CASSSRTGGGETQYF.

This chain connects TRBV15 to TRBJ2-1, with 8 bases aligning to TRBD2. Germline lookup yields CDR1 LNHNV and CDR2 YYDKDF (reference sequence). This CDR3 region has 15 residues. V lost 7 bases to trimming and J lost 4 bases; unmatched junction nucleotides: 9. CDR3 region: CATTLLERGYNEQFF. CDR3 sequence (DNA): TGTGCCACCACTCTACTAGAGCGGGGGTACAATGAGCAGTTCTTC.

V gene TRBV27 combines with J gene TRBJ1-2; D perhaps matches TRBD1 (6 bases). Germline V lookup: CDR1 MNHEY, CDR2 SMNVEV (reference sequence). V dropped 4 bases and J dropped 4 bases, with 13 bases sitting between them. The CDR3 has 14 amino acids. The CDR3 bases are TGTGCCAGCAGTTCCCAACAGGGATTCTATGGCTACACCTTC. As protein: CASSSQQGFYGYTF.

The CDR3 region has the DNA TGTGCCAGCAGCCAAGATTATGTGGGCCTTGGTTACGAGCAGTACTTC. Its translation is CASSQDYVGLGYEQYF. The gene calls are TRBV14 and TRBJ2-7; D gene ambiguous. The ends were cut back, 0 bases at V and 4 bases at J, with 16 bases in the middle. The CDR3 is made up of 16 amino acids. CDR1 and CDR2 from the germline V gene are SGHDN and FVKESK.

The chain has TRBV6-2 or TRBV6-3 and TRBJ2-7; 10 nucleotides agree with TRBD1. Losses at the gene ends were 6 bases for V and 7 bases for J; bases not matched to a gene: 12. Germline CDR1 MNHEY, CDR2 SVGEGT. CDR3 length: 15 residues. CDR3 protein: CASRSFGDRGQEQYF. The CDR3 region has the DNA TGTGCCAGCAGATCCTTTGGGGACAGGGGACAAGAGCAGTACTTC.

The chain carries TRBV27 and TRBJ2-6, with D unresolved. V lost 2 bases and J lost 0, with 11 bases in between. The CDR3 runs 17 residues. Looked up from germline, CDR1 is MNHEY and CDR2 is SMNVEV (reference sequence). CDR3 residues: CASSLRAVSSGANVLTF. The CDR3 region has the DNA TGTGCCAGCAGTTTAAGGGCAGTATCCTCTGGGGCCAACGTCCTGACTTTC.

This clonotype was recorded a few times. The gene calls are TRBV4-2 and TRBJ1-2; 8 bases align to TRBD1. In germline, CDR1 is LGHNA, CDR2 YNFKEQ. The CDR3 runs 17 residues. The J segment lost 4 bases and the V segment lost 0 bases, leaving 10 bases of the junction unmatched. The CDR3 nucleotides are TGTGCCAGCAGCCAAGATGGGCAGGGGGCTTCGGGCTATGGCTACACCTTC. It codes for CASSQDGQGASGYGYTF.

This clonotype was detected only once. The V gene is TRBV20-1, the J gene TRBJ2-7, with D perhaps TRBD1 or TRBD2 (5 bases each). V lost 0 bases and J 0 bases, leaving 9 bases between the germline ends. CDR1 is DFQATT and CDR2 is SNEGSKA in the germline V gene (reference sequence). This CDR3 comprises 14 residues. CDR3 residues: CSAREPGTSYEQYF. CDR3 DNA sequence: TGCAGTGCTAGAGAACCAGGGACCTCCTACGAGCAGTACTTC.

There are a few counts of this clonotype. The chain carries TRBV20-1 and TRBJ2-1; D is uncertain. From germline, CDR1 is DFQATT and CDR2 SNEGSKA (reference sequence). Trimming pared 1 base from V and 6 bases from J, leaving 10 bases between. CDR3 length: 13 residues. The CDR3 DNA sequence: TGCAGTGCTAGAGGGCTGAACGGCAATGAGCAGTTCTTC. Encoded protein: CSARGLNGNEQFF.

This clonotype has only a few counts. The chain has TRBV6-5 and TRBJ2-3; D is perhaps TRBD2 (6 bases). CDR3 length: 13 amino acids. The germline V gene encodes CDR1 MNHEY and CDR2 SVGAGI. V was shortened by 3 bases and J by 4 bases, with 8 bases between the two germline ends. The DNA of the CDR3 is TGTGCCAGCAGTTATGCGGGGCCAGATACGCAGTATTTT. This codes for CASSYAGPDTQYF.

The V call is TRBV14, the J call TRBJ2-5; D is uncertain. Per the germline V gene, CDR1 is SGHDN and CDR2 is FVKESK. CDR3 length equals 12 residues. V was clipped by 6 bases and J by 6 bases, with 11 bases between them. CDR3 sequence: CASSPGFQTQYF. Written as DNA, the CDR3 is TGTGCCAGCAGTCCCGGGTTTCAGACCCAGTACTTC.

The V call is TRBV6-2 or TRBV6-3, the J call TRBJ2-3; TRBD1 aligns across 7 bases. The germline gives CDR1 MNHEY, CDR2 SVGEGT. CDR3 length: 14 amino acids. Trimming removed 0 bases from V and 6 bases from J; junction bases left unmatched: 3. The CDR3 DNA reads as TGTGCCAGCAGTTACTCTACAGGGGAGGATACGCAGTATTTT. Translated: CASSYSTGEDTQYF.

This rearrangement joins TRBV27 to TRBJ2-5, with D possibly TRBD1 on 6 matching bases. The J call may be in error: the DNA end matches TRBJ2-7 better. CDR3 length: 13 amino acids. Germline-derived CDR1 and CDR2 are MNHEY and SMNVEV (reference sequence). CDR3 amino acids: CASSVDRFSEQYF. DNA for the CDR3: TGTGCCAGCAGTGTTGACAGGTTCTCCGAGCAGTACTTC.

This chain connects TRBV9 to TRBJ1-2, with D uncertain. Germline V gene lookup returns CDR1 SGDLS and CDR2 YYNGEE. V shed 3 bases and J shed 0 bases, with 9 bases lying between them. The CDR3 loop spans 14 amino acids. The CDR3 reads CASSAGFPNYGYTF. CDR3 bases: TGTGCCAGCAGCGCCGGGTTTCCTAACTATGGCTACACCTTC. Using reference TRBV9 and TRBJ1-2 for the parts outside the CDR3, the full variable domain is DSGVTQTPKHLITATGQRVTLRCSPRSGDLSVYWYQQSLDQGLQFLIQYYNGEERAKGNILERFSAQQFPDLHSELNLSSLELGDSALYFCASSAGFPNYGYTFGSGTRLTVV.

J is TRBJ2-1 and V is TRBV4-3; D call uncertain. The CDR3 loop spans 15 amino acids. V was cut by 4 bases and J by 7 bases, with 17 bases left in between. Per the germline V gene, CDR1 is LGHNA and CDR2 is YSLEER. DNA of the CDR3: TGCGCCAGCAGCCCCTCTCCCGTAGCCGGTAATGAGCAGTTCTTC. Translating gives CASSPSPVAGNEQFF.

The rearrangement uses TRBV6-2 or TRBV6-3 and TRBJ2-5, with TRBD2 matching over 9 bases. Germline CDR1 is MNHEY and CDR2 is SVGEGT. Losses at the gene ends were 1 base for V and 0 bases for J; bases not matched to a gene: 3. The CDR3 loop spans 16 amino acids. Here the CDR3 reads CASSYYGGGDQETQYF. The DNA of the CDR3 is TGTGCCAGCAGTTACTACGGCGGGGGGGACCAAGAGACCCAGTACTTC.

J is TRBJ2-4 and V is TRBV13; the D is unclear. The CDR3 runs to 15 residues. Germline V lookup: CDR1 PRHDT, CDR2 FYEKMQ (reference sequence). V was trimmed by 5 bases and J by 3 bases, leaving 14 bases between them. CDR3: CASSNITPGKNIQYF. The CDR3 DNA follows: TGTGCCAGCAGCAACATAACCCCGGGCAAAAACATTCAGTACTTC. Full variable domain (remainder filled in from reference TRBV13 and TRBJ2-4): AAGVIQSPRHLIKEKRETATLKCYPIPRHDTVYWYQQGPGQDPQFLISFYEKMQSDKGSIPDRFSAQQFSDYHSELNMSSLELGDSALYFCASSNITPGKNIQYFGAGTRLSVL.

The genes are TRBV7-9 and TRBJ2-1; 7 bases map to TRBD2. V was clipped by 2 bases and J by 5 bases; unmatched bases: 6. The germline gives CDR1 SEHNR, CDR2 FQNEAQ (reference sequence). CDR3 length equals 15 residues. Here the CDR3 reads CASSLKRGGDNEQFF. The CDR3 nucleotides are TGTGCCAGCAGCTTAAAGCGGGGAGGGGACAATGAGCAGTTCTTC.

V and J are TRBV7-2 and TRBJ2-3; a possible D gene is TRBD2 (6 bases). This CDR3 is 16 amino acids long. V gave up 3 bases and J gave up 2 bases, with 15 bases separating them. Germline V gene sequence: CDR1 SGHTA, CDR2 FQGNSA. Written as DNA, the CDR3 is TGTGCCAGCAGCTTCACCACGGGACTCATCACAGATACGCAGTATTTT. It codes for CASSFTTGLITDTQYF.